This TCR beta chain is drawn from a study of blood T cells in healthy people across ages (dated by TCRdb to the mid-2010s). Looking at the study overall: In model experiments, roughly one uniquely barcoded TCR beta cDNA molecule per two T cells was captured by template switching. For two donors (one aged 18 to 30 and one aged 80 or older), the study analyzed two additional independent replicas of 1 million unique cDNA reads from the same blood draw. The donors were split into four age groups: young (average approximately 16 years), middle-aged (over 35), aged (more than 60) and long-lived (about 74). Age-related changes in TCR beta repertoire diversity were measured in the study by deep sequencing normalized with unique cDNA molecular identifiers.

Systemically healthy Caucasian individuals from Russia, some 38 in total and aged roughly 6 to 100 years, were included as donors. Roughly 9.5 milliliters of peripheral blood were drawn from each donor into EDTA-treated Vacutainer tubes. Ficoll-Paque density-gradient centrifugation was used to isolate PBMCs, with at least 6.5 million per sample. Total RNA was extracted from PBMCs with Trizol reagent, with at least 6 micrograms obtained per sample. Naive CD45RAhigh/CD27high T cell percentages were measured by flow cytometry on a PBMC aliquot from every donor. Taken from the germline V gene (reference sequence), the CDR1 and CDR2 loops are SEHNR and FQNEAQ. The trim is 3 bases for V and 7 bases for J, with a gap of 7 bases between the germline ends. The CDR3 starts with the cysteine, ends with the phenylalanine, and has 12 residues. This entry keeps only the CDR3 DNA: 36 bases, framed from base 1. This clonotype was seen more than once but under ten times. Its antigen is currently not known. The input lacks base qualities; no much larger clone sits a single base away.

On the study overall, not on this receptor specifically: Since profiling was done on bulk unsorted PBMCs, naive and antigen-experienced compartments could not be conclusively compared. The percentage of naive T cells measured by flow cytometry correlated strongly with observed TCR beta diversity. As age increased, observed TCR beta diversity per million T cells dropped in a roughly linear way, and a significant reduction was already evident by age about 36. Estimates of total diversity from one million sequenced T cells were regarded as lower bounds and underestimates. Because donor CMV infection status was unknown, age-related changes in expanded clonotypes were potentially confounded. Compared with the aged group, the long-lived group had more naive CD4+ T cells, fewer expanded clones and increased TCR diversity, a pattern suggesting age selection.

The method was 5' RACE. Instrument used: Illumina HiSeq 2500. The second PCR ran for about 6 to 12 cycles and used a J-beta primer mix along with a sample-barcoded 5' primer. A template-switch 5' adaptor carrying 12 random nucleotides introduced a unique molecular identifier onto each TCR beta cDNA molecule. Each sample yielded at least 2.5 million CDR3-containing paired-end reads. All of the RNA was converted into first-strand cDNA using the Mint cDNA synthesis kit, with a TRBC-specific oligonucleotide serving as the primer. Following uracil-DNA glycosylase treatment, all cDNA underwent a first 18-cycle PCR with the universal primers M1SS and BC2_uni_R. The authors' pipeline ran thus. Normalization of each sample was performed by random selection of 1 million high-quality reads, each carrying a distinct molecular identifier. Instead of being binned into consensus sequences, reads with shared molecular identifiers were discarded. MiTCR, set to a Q25 quality threshold and the strictest error-elimination algorithm, was used for CDR3 identification, clonotype clustering and error correction. A nonparametric unseen species model using Euler transformation provided a lower-bound estimate of total TCR beta diversity. The public reads were reanalyzed by TCRdb: fastp trimming at Q25, MiXCR alignment, in-frame beta chains only. Identical CDR3 proteins give one entry, which carries the most common genes and DNA. V and J calls and clone size were set by TCRdb, not the authors. The sample has some 1,000,000 distinct CDR3 sequences on record, under 30% of them singletons. The ten top clones hold less than 0.75% of the sample.

The same data also contributed to another study, on T cells of mothers and their children. The other study reports the following: Nine systemically healthy Caucasian individuals, comprising three mothers and their six children, were included as donors. cDNA synthesis used all of the extracted RNA, with around 1.6 ug of RNA in each 15 ul reaction. Sample barcodes and 2-4 random nucleotides were added via the M1S primer in the second PCR. Over 10 million TCR beta CDR3 reads came from each mother, compared with approximately 3 million reads from each child. Thymic selection similarly shapes TCR recombination output in related and unrelated pairs, with minor effect from inherited differences. Normalized repertoire overlap was always found to be slightly, but never significantly, higher in related mother-child pairs than in unrelated mother-child pairs. Persistent microchimeric T cell clones were not detected, at a sensitivity of around 99 clones per million clonotypes. The study used deep NGS to compare TCR beta repertoires of mothers and children, seeking features distinguishing related mother-child pairs from unrelated individuals. Mothers averaged about 37 +/- 4 years of age and children averaged about 12 +/- 4 years. Libraries were sequenced on Illumina HiSeq 2000 with 100+100 nt paired-end reads after adapter ligation with NEBNext reagents. To avoid cross-contamination, the mother libraries and the child libraries were prepared a month apart and sequenced in separate runs. Between about 500,000 and 2,300,000 distinct TCR beta clonotypes were identified per donor. Naive TCR beta clonotypes were estimated from low-frequency clonotypes matched to each donor's FACS-determined naive share, without sorting.

The source material was blood. The chain was built from TRBV7-9 and TRBJ1-5; confidence is insufficient to name the D gene. This TCR came from a girl aged 2 to 9 in good health. The base sequence is TGTGCCAGCAGCTTCTCCCAGCAGCCCCAGCATTTT. This translates into CASSFSQQPQHF. Outside the CDR3, residues come from the reference TRBV7-9 and TRBJ1-5 proteins, so the full variable domain is: DTGVSQNPRHKITKRGQNVTFRCDPISEHNRLYWYRQTLGQGPEFLTYFQNEAQLEKSRLLSDRFSAERPKGSFSTLEIQRTEQGDSAMYLCASSFSQQPQHFGDGTRLSIL.